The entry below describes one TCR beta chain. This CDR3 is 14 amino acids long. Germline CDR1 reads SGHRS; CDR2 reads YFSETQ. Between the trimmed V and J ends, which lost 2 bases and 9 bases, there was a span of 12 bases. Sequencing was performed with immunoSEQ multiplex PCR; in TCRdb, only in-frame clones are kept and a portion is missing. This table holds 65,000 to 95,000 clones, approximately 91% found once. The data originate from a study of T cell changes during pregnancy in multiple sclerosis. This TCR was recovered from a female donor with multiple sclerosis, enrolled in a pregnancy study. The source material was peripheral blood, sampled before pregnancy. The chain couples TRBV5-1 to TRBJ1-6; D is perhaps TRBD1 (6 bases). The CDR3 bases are TGCGCCAGCAGCTTATCACAGGGCGGTTCACCCCTCCACTTT. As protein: CASSLSQGGSPLHF.